Detailed here is one T cell receptor (beta chain). The sample is drawn from a study of blood T cell repertoires in COVID-19. Study-level background: The analysed material was cDNA or gDNA that came from T cells, B-cell-depleted T cells, or PBMCs.

The age range of participants was about 18 to 90 years, with residence in fewer than 25 US areas. Allocation to cohorts depended on clinical history reported by the participants. Assay: immunoSEQ multiplex PCR; the TCRdb copy retains only in-frame clones and omits some. This table has 82,000 or so clones, 80% to 90% appearing once. V dropped 4 bases and J dropped 1 base, with 14 bases sitting between them. The germline CDR1 and CDR2 sequences are KGHSH and LQKENI. CDR3 length: 15 residues. Sequencing was carried out using PBMCs or T cells enriched from blood (not recorded which). The gene calls are TRBV18 and TRBJ2-7, with D perhaps TRBD1 (5 bases). The sequence was collected from a woman aged 50 to 65 with acute COVID-19. The CDR3 protein is CASSLGWQGSYEQYF. CDR3 in DNA: TGTGCCAGCTCACTCGGTTGGCAGGGATCCTACGAGCAGTACTTC.